What follows are 26 T cell receptor beta chains derived from one specimen sequenced in a study of post-analysis software for immune sequencing data. Whole-study findings and limits: Five TRBV segments were significantly more frequent in patients than in controls. TRBV5-6, TRBV5-1 and TRBV20-1 were among these segments.

Their specific antigens are unknown. Unique molecular identifiers featured in each of the TCR beta cDNA libraries. TCRdb passed the PCR reads through MiXCR, listing each CDR3 protein once. The sample holds some 500,000 distinct CDR3 sequences, roughly 46% seen once. Sequenced sample: blood. All receptors come from a girl aged 5 to 17 with multiple sclerosis.

This clonotype showed up just a few times. The rearrangement uses TRBV5-1 and TRBJ2-1, with TRBD2 matching 14 bases. V was clipped by 4 bases and J by 9 bases; unmatched bases: 6. The germline V gene encodes CDR1 SGHRS and CDR2 YFSETQ. The CDR3 contains 15 residues. For the CDR3, the DNA is TGCGCCAGCAGCCCGGGACTAGCGGGAGACTCTGAGCAGTTCTTC. Translation gives CASSPGLAGDSEQFF.

This clonotype was observed a handful of times. One end of the junction fails to match germline, which may point to a read error. V gene TRBV6-5 combines with J gene TRBJ1-1, with no clear D. The CDR3 length is 11 residues. Germline V gene sequence: CDR1 MNHEY, CDR2 SVGAGI. Written as DNA, the CDR3 is TGTGCCAGCGGTTACTCGCAACGAGCTTTCTTT. Its translation is CASGYSQRAFF.

The rearrangement uses TRBV20-1 and TRBJ2-3; TRBD2 matches at 10 bases. Germline lookup yields CDR1 DFQATT and CDR2 SNEGSKA (reference sequence). V trimming: 3 bases; J trimming: 6 bases; junction bases outside the gene matches: 6. This CDR3 spans 14 amino acids. CDR3 nucleotides: TGCAGTGCTAGCGGCCTAGCGGGAGTGGATACGCAGTATTTT. It encodes CSASGLAGVDTQYF.

This clonotype was counted a few times. The CDR3, as DNA: TGTGCCAGCAGCTTAGCCGGCGTACAAGGCTTCGACAATGAGCAGTTCTTC. Protein product: CASSLAGVQGFDNEQFF. The gene calls are TRBV11-2 and TRBJ2-1, with no clear D. V lost 1 base to trimming and J lost 5 bases, with 18 bases between them. The germline CDR1 and CDR2 sequences are SGHAT and FQNNGV. The CDR3 covers 17 residues.

The chain uses TRBV9 and TRBJ1-1, with a tentative D call TRBD1 (5 bases). Trimming shortened V by 0 bases and J by 8 bases, and 17 bases separated the two germline ends. This CDR3 spans 15 amino acids. Germline CDR1 and CDR2: SGDLS and YYNGEE. Written as DNA, the CDR3 is TGTGCCAGCAGCGTAGGCCCTCGACAGCCGACCGAAGCTTTCTTT. Protein sequence: CASSVGPRQPTEAFF. Supplemented by reference TRBV9 and TRBJ1-1, the full variable domain reads DSGVTQTPKHLITATGQRVTLRCSPRSGDLSVYWYQQSLDQGLQFLIQYYNGEERAKGNILERFSAQQFPDLHSELNLSSLELGDSALYFCASSVGPRQPTEAFFGQGTRLTVV.

This chain connects TRBV12-3 or TRBV12-4 to TRBJ2-3; perhaps D is TRBD1 or TRBD2 (5 bases each). The CDR3 is 13 residues long. V was shortened by 1 base and J by 6 bases, with 8 bases between the two germline ends. CDR3 residues: CASSLGGDDTQYF. The DNA for the CDR3 is TGTGCCAGCAGTTTAGGAGGGGATGATACGCAGTATTTT.

The chain is built from TRBV7-2 and TRBJ1-2; 9 positions agree with TRBD1. CDR3 length equals 15 residues. The trim removed 5 bases at V and 3 bases at J, leaving 7 bases unmatched. CDR1 is SGHTA, CDR2 FQGNSA, per germline. In DNA, the CDR3 is TGTGCCAGCAGCGTAGGGGACAGGGTGTACTATGGCTACACCTTC. Protein sequence: CASSVGDRVYYGYTF. Supplemented by reference TRBV7-2 and TRBJ1-2, the full variable domain reads GAGVSQSPSNKVTEKGKDVELRCDPISGHTALYWYRQSLGQGLEFLIYFQGNSAPDKSGLPSDRFSAERTGGSVSTLTIQRTQQEDSAVYLCASSVGDRVYYGYTFGSGTRLTVV.

This clonotype was seen ten or more times. The chain combines TRBV29-1 with TRBJ2-1; possibly TRBD2 for D (6 bases). CDR1 and CDR2 from the germline V gene are SQVTM and ANQGSEA. This CDR3 spans 14 amino acids. The V end was cut by 6 bases, the J end by 9 bases, with 21 bases between. This CDR3 is CSVSPGLGLVEQFF. In DNA form, the CDR3 reads TGCAGCGTAAGCCCGGGACTGGGCCTAGTTGAGCAGTTCTTC.

The chain combines TRBV6-5 with TRBJ1-1, with no clear D. Germline lookup yields CDR1 MNHEY and CDR2 SVGAGI. Deletions cut 7 bases from V and 1 base from J, with 13 bases between. The CDR3 is 14 amino acids. This CDR3 is CASTNRKENTEAFF. CDR3 nucleotides: TGTGCCAGCACCAATAGGAAGGAGAACACTGAAGCTTTCTTT.

The chain recombines TRBV23-1 with TRBJ2-3; TRBD2 matches at 10 bases. TRBV23-1 is known as an ORF, though its function is uncertain. Trimming removed 1 base from V and 3 bases from J; junction bases left unmatched: 4. The CDR3 is 16 residues long. The CDR3 reads CASSQWLAGDTDTQYF. DNA for the CDR3: TGCGCCAGCAGTCAATGGCTAGCGGGAGATACAGATACGCAGTATTTT.

The V call is TRBV9, the J call TRBJ2-5; 11 nucleotides agree with TRBD1. Germline V gene lookup returns CDR1 SGDLS and CDR2 YYNGEE. Trimming removed 2 bases from V and 5 bases from J; junction bases left unmatched: 8. The CDR3 covers 16 residues. CDR3 loop: CASSVNGQGAFETQYF. The CDR3 region has the DNA TGTGCCAGCAGCGTGAACGGACAGGGGGCGTTTGAGACCCAGTACTTC.

The chain employs TRBV6-6 and TRBJ2-1, with 9 bases lining up with TRBD2. CDR1 is MNHNY and CDR2 is SVGAGI in the germline V gene (reference sequence). V was pared by 6 bases and J by 1 base, with 10 bases of the junction left unmatched. This CDR3 spans 17 amino acids. CDR3: CASSPISSGRSYNEQFF. The CDR3 region has the DNA TGTGCCAGCAGCCCCATCTCGAGCGGGAGGTCCTACAATGAGCAGTTCTTC.

The rearrangement uses TRBV7-9 and TRBJ1-1; no reliable D call. The CDR3 extends over 13 amino acids. Between the trimmed V and J ends, which lost 1 base and 2 bases, there was a span of 5 bases. CDR1 and CDR2 from the germline V gene are SEHNR and FQNEAQ (reference sequence). CDR3 protein: CASSLGHNTEAFF. CDR3 bases: TGTGCCAGCAGCTTAGGACACAACACTGAAGCTTTCTTT.

This clonotype was seen a handful of times. The chain carries TRBV7-9 and TRBJ2-3; no firm D call. Germline V CDR1 and CDR2: SEHNR, FQNEAQ (reference sequence). CDR3 length equals 17 residues. V shed 4 bases and J shed 2 bases, with 19 bases lying between them. For the CDR3, the DNA is TGTGCCAGCAGCTCGCCACGTAACCAACCCATCACAGATACGCAGTATTTT. As protein: CASSSPRNQPITDTQYF.

At least ten counts were recorded for this clonotype. The chain couples TRBV29-1 to TRBJ2-7, with 9 bases that match TRBD2. The CDR3 has 13 residues. Trimming at V came to 6 bases and at J to 0 bases, leaving 3 bases not matched to a gene. CDR1 is SQVTM and CDR2 is ANQGSEA in the germline V gene. CDR3: CSVQLAGSYEQYF. The CDR3 DNA sequence: TGCAGCGTGCAACTAGCGGGCTCCTACGAGCAGTACTTC.

This clonotype was picked up a small number of times. V and J are TRBV29-1 and TRBJ2-1; D remains unclear. There are 14 residues in the CDR3. Germline assignment: CDR1 SQVTM and CDR2 ANQGSEA. V lost 3 bases and J lost 0, with 9 bases in between. In nucleotides, the CDR3 is TGCAGCGTTGACCGGACCCCCTCCTACAATGAGCAGTTCTTC. Its protein is CSVDRTPSYNEQFF.

This clonotype was seen a few times. The chain is built from TRBV7-2 and TRBJ1-2; D gene ambiguous. Germline V CDR1 and CDR2: SGHTA, FQGNSA. Trimming removed 1 base from V and 1 base from J, with 7 bases in between. The CDR3 extends over 14 amino acids. The CDR3 protein is CASSLGNLNYGYTF. The CDR3 DNA reads TGTGCCAGCAGCTTAGGTAACCTTAACTATGGCTACACCTTC.

The chain links TRBV27 to TRBJ1-2; D is perhaps TRBD1 (5 bases). Germline V gene data show CDR1 as MNHEY and CDR2 as SMNVEV (reference sequence). The V end was cut by 3 bases, the J end by 7 bases, with 12 bases between. The CDR3 length is 13 residues. For the CDR3, the DNA is TGTGCCAGCAGTTTGTTAGGGACGGGTGGCTACACCTTC. Translating it yields CASSLLGTGGYTF.

This clonotype was recorded a few times. In DNA, the CDR3 is TGTGCCAGCAGTCAGCCCGGACAGGGGACCTACGAGCAGTACTTC. Its protein product is CASSQPGQGTYEQYF. The rearrangement uses TRBV13 and TRBJ2-7, with 9 bases identical to TRBD1. Germline V lookup: CDR1 PRHDT, CDR2 FYEKMQ (reference sequence). V lost 6 bases to trimming and J lost 2 bases; unmatched junction nucleotides: 8. This CDR3 has 15 residues.

The chain links TRBV4-2 to TRBJ2-2; D is unresolved. Germline lookup yields CDR1 LGHNA and CDR2 YNFKEQ. This CDR3 spans 16 amino acids. V was clipped by 1 base and J by 4 bases, with 13 bases between them. CDR3: CASSQADDSGTGELFF. The CDR3 nucleotides are TGTGCCAGCAGCCAAGCGGATGACTCAGGCACCGGGGAGCTGTTTTTT.

This sequence joins TRBV7-2 and TRBJ2-1; TRBD2 aligns across 8 bases. The CDR3 is 14 amino acids. Germline V gene sequence: CDR1 SGHTA, CDR2 FQGNSA. With 5 bases clipped from V and 8 bases from J, the junction kept 8 bases outside the gene matches. CDR3 sequence (DNA): TGTGCCAGCAGCCCCAGCGGGAGATCTTATGAGCAGTTCTTC. It is translated as CASSPSGRSYEQFF.

In this sample, this clonotype turned up a few times. V usage is TRBV20-1 and J usage is TRBJ2-5; D is uncertain. With 4 bases removed from V and 3 bases from J, the gap between germline ends came to 9 bases. The V gene's germline CDR1 is DFQATT and CDR2 SNEGSKA (reference sequence). CDR3 length: 12 residues. The CDR3 DNA follows: TGCAGTGCTACGGACGGTAAAGAGACCCAGTACTTC. Protein product: CSATDGKETQYF.

This clonotype was counted only a few times. This sequence joins TRBV27 and TRBJ2-1; a weak D match, TRBD2 (6 bases). This CDR3 spans 14 amino acids. CDR1 is MNHEY, CDR2 SMNVEV, per germline (reference sequence). Deletions cut 7 bases from V and 4 bases from J, with 14 bases between. Written as DNA, the CDR3 is TGTGCCAGCAACCCGGGACTCATGTACAATGAGCAGTTCTTC. Translating it yields CASNPGLMYNEQFF.

Only a few counts were recorded for this clonotype. This chain joins TRBV10-3 and TRBJ1-1, with 7 bases identical to TRBD1. The CDR3 totals 15 residues. The J segment lost 5 bases and the V segment lost 2 bases, leaving 8 bases of the junction unmatched. Per the germline V gene, CDR1 is ENHRY and CDR2 is SYGVKD. DNA of the CDR3: TGTGCCATCAGTGAGGCAAGGACAGGTGGGACTGAAGCTTTCTTT. Translation: CAISEARTGGTEAFF.

This chain links TRBV20-1 with TRBJ2-1; D may be TRBD2 (6 bases). Per the germline V gene, CDR1 is DFQATT and CDR2 is SNEGSKA (reference sequence). The CDR3 covers 14 residues. The V end lost 8 bases, the J end lost 6 bases, and 20 bases lay between the germline ends. The CDR3 nucleotides are TGCAGTACCGGGACTCAACTAAACGTCAATGAGCAGTTCTTC. It specifies CSTGTQLNVNEQFF.

A single count supports this clonotype. The chain has TRBV10-3 and TRBJ2-5, with D possibly TRBD2 on 5 matching bases. V shed 4 bases and J shed 4 bases, with 13 bases lying between them. Germline-derived CDR1 and CDR2 are ENHRY and SYGVKD. The CDR3 length is 14 residues. CDR3 sequence reads: CAISAGNRRETQYF. CDR3 nucleotide sequence: TGTGCCATCAGTGCGGGGAATAGGAGAGAGACCCAGTACTTC.